The rows below give T cell receptor beta chains drawn from one sample of a study of blood T cell repertoires in COVID-19. Clones were read by immunoSEQ multiplex PCR, and TCRdb kept only the in-frame ones, dropping some. This table holds a few hundred thousand clones, 82% found once. Sequences were obtained from peripheral blood. These receptors were taken from a woman under 30 with acute or convalescent COVID-19. Each CDR3 is given with its conserved first and last residue. D genes are given only for firm matches. Only some rows state a clone size, as once, few, many or a class for expanded clones.

clone_size j_call v_call d_call cdr3_nt cdr3_aa
. TRBJ2-2 TRBV2 TRBD1 TGTGCCACCAAGCCCGGGACAGGGGTCTCCGGGGAGCTGTTTTTT CATKPGTGVSGELFF
. TRBJ2-7 TRBV19 TRBD2 TGTGCCAGTGCTAGCGGGAGGCCCCATGGCGAGCAGTACTTC CASASGRPHGEQYF
. TRBJ2-7 TRBV19 . TGTGCCAGTAGTATTTACGAGGGCGTCCCCTCCTACGAGCAGTACTTC CASSIYEGVPSYEQYF
. TRBJ2-1 TRBV6-2/TRBV6-3 TRBD2 TGTGCCAGCAGTTACTCGAACCGACAGTCCGGGACTAGCGGGAGTTATGAGCAGTTCTTC CASSYSNRQSGTSGSYEQFF
. TRBJ1-1 TRBV11-2 . TGTGCCAGCAGCTTATTTTCTCGGGTCCCGAACACTGAAGCTTTCTTT CASSLFSRVPNTEAFF
. TRBJ2-7 TRBV3-1/TRBV3-2 . TGTGCCAGCAGCCAAGTCGAGGGCGGCGAGCAGTACTTC CASSQVEGGEQYF
. TRBJ2-7 TRBV10-3 . TGTGCCATCAGTGAGTTGGGGGGAGCCCCTTGGGACGAGCAGTACTTC CAISELGGAPWDEQYF
. TRBJ1-6 TRBV3-1/TRBV3-2 . TGTGCCAGCAGCCAATCTCTAAGCTCCTATAATTCACCCCTCCACTTT CASSQSLSSYNSPLHF
. TRBJ2-1 TRBV11-3 . TGTGCCAGCAGCTTCGGGGGACAGTCGGGGTACAATGAGCAGTTCTTC CASSFGGQSGYNEQFF
. TRBJ2-2 TRBV28 TRBD2 TGTGCCAGCAGTTTATGGCCTAGCGGGAGCTACGGCACCGGGGAGCTGTTTTTT CASSLWPSGSYGTGELFF
. TRBJ2-1 TRBV28 TRBD2 TGTGCCAGCAGTCCAGCGGGAGCTCACTACAATGAGCAGTTCTTC CASSPAGAHYNEQFF
. TRBJ1-1 TRBV6-5 TRBD1 TGTGCCAGCAGTTACAGGCCCAGGGGGCAGACTGAAGCTTTCTTT CASSYRPRGQTEAFF
. TRBJ2-7 TRBV5-5 . TGTGCCAGCAGCTTGGAGTGGGGGCTTAACGAGCAGTACTTC CASSLEWGLNEQYF
. TRBJ2-7 TRBV28 . TGTGCCAGCAGTCCGCAATCGACAACCTGGGTCTACGAGCAGTACTTC CASSPQSTTWVYEQYF
. TRBJ2-7 TRBV5-1 TRBD2 TGCGCCAGCAGCTCCCTAGCGGGAGACCACGAGCAGTACTTC CASSSLAGDHEQYF
. TRBJ2-1 TRBV3-1/TRBV3-2 . TGTGCCAGCAGCCAGTGGAGTTCACACGGTGAGCAGTTCTTC CASSQWSSHGEQFF
. TRBJ2-3 TRBV10-3 TRBD2 TGTGCCATCAGTGAGGGGCCTAGCGGGAGGGCCGGGGGCACAGATACGCAGTATTTT CAISEGPSGRAGGTDTQYF
. TRBJ2-3 TRBV11-2 . TGTGCCAGCAGCTTAGCGGAGCGGGTACTGGCAGATACGCAGTATTTT CASSLAERVLADTQYF
. TRBJ1-1 TRBV6-5 . TGTGCCAGCAGTTACTCTGCGGCGCTGAACACTGAAGCTTTCTTT CASSYSAALNTEAFF
. TRBJ2-7 TRBV28 TRBD2 TGTGCCAGCAGCACTAGCGGGAGGAGCGAGCAGTACTTC CASSTSGRSEQYF
. TRBJ1-2 TRBV14 . TGTGCCAGCAGCCCCGGACAAGGCCCCATGGGCTATGGCTACACCTTC CASSPGQGPMGYGYTF
. TRBJ2-1 TRBV7-8 TRBD1 TGTGCCAGCAGCCCCAGGGGGCGAAATGAGCAGTTCTTC CASSPRGRNEQFF
. TRBJ2-7 TRBV24-1 TRBD1 TGTGCCACCAGTGATTCCCCGGGGACAGGGGGGTACGAGCAGTACTTC CATSDSPGTGGYEQYF
. TRBJ1-3 TRBV9 . TGTGCCAGCAGTCCCATACAGGGAACTAATAAAGGAAACACCATATATTTT CASSPIQGTNKGNTIYF
. TRBJ2-3 TRBV28 TRBD1 TGTGCCAGCAGTTTATGGGGACAGGGACCTTTCACAGATACGCAGTATTTT CASSLWGQGPFTDTQYF
. TRBJ1-1 TRBV5-1 . TGCGCCAGCAGCTTGGAACCGGGTGAGGCGACTTTCTTT CASSLEPGEATFF
. TRBJ2-7 TRBV9 . TGTGCCAGCAGCGTAGGGGGGCCTCTGACCTACGAGCAGTACTTC CASSVGGPLTYEQYF
once TRBJ2-1 TRBV5-8 TRBD1 TGTGCCAGCAGCTTGGGGCCGGGACAGGGGTACAATGAGCAGTTCTTC CASSLGPGQGYNEQFF
. TRBJ2-1 TRBV18 TRBD1 TGTGCCAGCTCACCCCGACAGGGGTTCTACAATGAGCAGTTCTTC CASSPRQGFYNEQFF
few TRBJ2-1 TRBV4-3 TRBD2 TGCGCCAGCAGCCAAGACCGCGATCCGACTAGCGGTCTGGGGGTGCATGAGCAGTTCTTC CASSQDRDPTSGLGVHEQFF
. TRBJ2-7 TRBV28 . TGTGCCAGCAGTTTAGGGGGGACCTACGAGCAGTACTTC CASSLGGTYEQYF
. TRBJ2-1 TRBV24-1 TRBD2 TGTGCCACCGGGGAACTAGCGGGAAGAGACAATGAGCAGTTCTTC CATGELAGRDNEQFF
. TRBJ1-5 TRBV7-9 . TGTGCCAGCAGCTTAGCTACAGGGTCCAATCAGCCCCAGCATTTT CASSLATGSNQPQHF
. TRBJ2-7 TRBV27 TRBD2 TGTGCCAGCAGTCCCACCTTTCGTGGGGGACTAGCGGGAGCTGGGGCCTACGAGCAGTACTTC CASSPTFRGGLAGAGAYEQYF
. TRBJ2-4 TRBV2 TRBD1 TGTGCCAGCAGCGCACCCGACAGGGTTGCCAACATTCAGTACTTC CASSAPDRVANIQYF
. TRBJ1-6 TRBV15 . TGTGCCACCAGCAGAGACACCGGTAATTCACCCCTCCACTTT CATSRDTGNSPLHF
. TRBJ1-4 TRBV4-1 . TGCGCCAGCAGCCAGGTAGACAGTCCTGATGAAAAACTGTTTTTT CASSQVDSPDEKLFF
. TRBJ2-4 TRBV3-1/TRBV3-2 TRBD1 TGTGCCAGCAGCCAGACCAGGGGGCGGGAAAACATTCAGTACTTC CASSQTRGRENIQYF
. TRBJ1-5 TRBV2 TRBD1 TGTGCCAGCAGTACAGGGGGAGGGAGCAATCAGCCCCAGCATTTT CASSTGGGSNQPQHF
. TRBJ1-4 TRBV7-2 TRBD1 TGTGCCAGCAGCTGGGAGAAGACAGGGGTTAATGAAAAACTGTTTTTT CASSWEKTGVNEKLFF
. TRBJ2-7 TRBV15 TRBD1 TGTGCCACCAGCAGAGTACAGGGGGCGGGCTACGAGCAGTACTTC CATSRVQGAGYEQYF
. TRBJ2-5 TRBV7-9 . TGTGCCAGCAGACCCCGCGGGGCTGGTCAAGAGACCCAGTACTTC CASRPRGAGQETQYF
. TRBJ2-5 TRBV11-2 . TGTGCCAGCAGAAGAGGGAGCTGGCAAGAGACCCAGTACTTC CASRRGSWQETQYF
. TRBJ2-7 TRBV2 TRBD1 TGTGCCAGCAGTCCCGACAGGGGACACTCCTACGAGCAGTACTTC CASSPDRGHSYEQYF
once TRBJ1-1 TRBV15 . TGTGCCACCAGCAAAAAAAGGGGGGGGATGAGCGTAAACACTGAAGCTTTCTTT CATSKKRGGMSVNTEAFF
. TRBJ1-2 TRBV20-1 . TGCAGTGCTAGCTGGGTTGGAGATTTGACCTTC CSASWVGDLTF
. TRBJ2-1 TRBV19 . TGTGCCAGTAGTAGGGGTTACGGGAGTCTCCTCTACAATGAGCAGTTCTTC CASSRGYGSLLYNEQFF
. TRBJ2-3 TRBV24-1 TRBD1 TGTGCCACGACACAGGGGGATACGCAGTATTTT CATTQGDTQYF
. TRBJ2-1 TRBV13 TRBD1 TGTGCCAGCAGTGCAGGACAGGGGATTTACAATGAGCAGTTCTTC CASSAGQGIYNEQFF
. TRBJ1-3 TRBV6-2/TRBV6-3 TRBD1 TGTGCCAGCAGTTACAGGGACAGGACACGCTCTGGAAACACCATATATTTT CASSYRDRTRSGNTIYF